Following are 16 T cell receptor beta chains from one sample sequenced in a study of blood T cell repertoires in COVID-19. This table comes from immunoSEQ multiplex PCR, and its TCRdb copy is limited to in-frame clones, with some not included. The sample consists of approximately 260,000 clones, about 87% of them appearing once. The material sequenced was PBMCs or T cells enriched from blood (not recorded which). The receptors stem from a woman in her thirties or forties with acute COVID-19.

This clone was counted only a few times. V gene TRBV5-6 combines with J gene TRBJ2-7, with D perhaps TRBD1 (6 bases). The CDR3 length is 15 residues. Trimming shortened V by 3 bases and J by 4 bases, and 17 bases separated the two germline ends. Germline CDR1 and CDR2: SGHDT and YYEEEE. The CDR3 DNA is TGTGCCAGCAGCTGGATCCAGGGGCTACCTTACGAGCAGTACGTC. Its translation is CASSWIQGLPYEQYV.

In its sample, this clone was seen a few times. The V call is TRBV9, the J call TRBJ2-2; the match to TRBD1 covers 7 bases. Germline V gives CDR1 SGDLS, CDR2 YYNGEE. This CDR3 has 14 amino acids. V gave up 7 bases and J gave up 0 bases; unmatched junction bases: 3. The CDR3 sequence is CASRDSSNTGELFF. DNA of the CDR3: TGTGCCAGCCGGGACAGCTCGAACACCGGGGAGCTGTTTTTT.

The gene calls are TRBV6-2 or TRBV6-3 and TRBJ2-7, with D hard to call. This CDR3 is 14 amino acids long. Deletions cut 5 bases from V and 0 bases from J, with 11 bases between. Per germline, CDR1 MNHEY and CDR2 SVGEGT. The CDR3 nucleotides read TGTGCCAGCAGTGACTTTCCGAGCTCCTACGAGCAGTACGTC. Encoded protein: CASSDFPSSYEQYV.

The chain carries TRBV6-5 and TRBJ1-1; D is ambiguous. The V gene lost 2 bases and the J gene lost 0 bases, with 10 bases spanning the gap. CDR1 is MNHEY, CDR2 SVGAGI, per germline. The CDR3 length is 15 residues. The CDR3 DNA reads as TGTGCCAGCAGTTACCGGCAGGCGATGAACACTGAAGCTTTCTTT. This encodes CASSYRQAMNTEAFF.

V and J are TRBV7-2 and TRBJ2-5; D is perhaps TRBD1 (6 bases). CDR1 and CDR2 from the germline V gene are SGHTA and FQGNSA. The germline V and J ends were trimmed by 1 base and 3 bases, with 9 bases remaining between them. The length of the CDR3 is 14 residues. DNA for the CDR3: TGTGCCAGCAGCTTAGGGGCAGGGGAAGAGACCCAGTACTTC. It encodes CASSLGAGEETQYF.

The rearrangement joins TRBV2 to TRBJ1-2; TRBD1 matches 7 bases. The CDR3 is 14 residues long. V was clipped by 5 bases and J by 4 bases; unmatched bases: 7. Looked up from germline, CDR1 is SNHLY and CDR2 is FYNNEI. The chain's CDR3 is CASSTTGQTYGYTF. The CDR3 DNA sequence: TGTGCCAGCAGTACAACGGGACAGACCTATGGCTACACCTTC.

V and J are TRBV4-1 and TRBJ1-1, with D possibly matching TRBD1 (5 bases). Germline V CDR1 and CDR2: MGHRA, YSYEKL. V lost 6 bases to trimming and J lost 4 bases, with 12 bases between them. This CDR3 has 13 amino acids. DNA for the CDR3: TGCGCCAGCAGGCAGGGATGGAGCACTGAAGCTTTCTTT. It specifies CASRQGWSTEAFF.

CDR3 sequence: CASSAGLAFWQFF. CDR3 DNA sequence: TGTGCCAGCAGCGCGGGACTAGCATTTTGGCAGTTCTTC. This chain joins TRBV9 and TRBJ2-1; TRBD2 matches 9 bases. Germline assignment: CDR1 SGDLS and CDR2 YYNGEE. The CDR3 sequence is 13 residues long. After removal of 3 bases from V and 12 bases from J, the junction contained 7 bases not matched to a gene.

The genes are TRBV2 and TRBJ1-3; 7 bases are shared with TRBD1. V dropped 8 bases and J dropped 5; count of bases not matched to a gene: 9. Germline V gives CDR1 SNHLY, CDR2 FYNNEI. CDR3 size: 14 residues. The CDR3 DNA reads as TGTGCCAGCGGTAGGGGGCCTTTGAGAAACACCATATATTTT. This gives the protein CASGRGPLRNTIYF.

The chain's CDR3 is CASRGTGSQPQHF. The CDR3 DNA is TGTGCCAGCAGGGGGACAGGTAGTCAGCCCCAGCATTTT. The chain combines TRBV27 with TRBJ1-5; 8 nucleotides agree with TRBD1. Trimming cost V 6 bases and J 6 bases; bases outside gene matches: 4. Per the germline V gene, CDR1 is MNHEY and CDR2 is SMNVEV (reference sequence). CDR3 size: 13 residues.

The rearrangement joins TRBV5-5 to TRBJ1-2, with TRBD1 as a possible D gene (6 bases). The CDR3 extends over 14 amino acids. Germline CDR1 SGHKS, CDR2 YYEKEE (reference sequence). V gave up 4 bases and J gave up 8 bases, with 18 bases separating them. The CDR3 bases are TGTGCCAGCAGCCCCGGACAGTGGGATTTAGGCTACACCTTC. Its translation is CASSPGQWDLGYTF.

There are a few counts of this clone. V gene TRBV15 combines with J gene TRBJ1-5; no clear D. From germline, CDR1 is LNHNV and CDR2 YYDKDF (reference sequence). The CDR3 is 15 amino acids. Trimming cost V 7 bases and J 2 bases, with 15 bases left between them. CDR3 DNA: TGTGCCACCACCCGGCCCCGGGAGGGCAATCAGCCCCAGCATTTT. It yields the protein CATTRPREGNQPQHF.

V and J are TRBV28 and TRBJ1-1, with D possibly being TRBD1 (6 bases). CDR3 length: 14 amino acids. CDR1 and CDR2 from the germline V gene are MDHEN and SYDVKM. V lost 6 bases and J lost 0, with 11 bases in between. In nucleotides, the CDR3 is TGTGCCAGCAGGGGGGCAGACATGAACACTGAAGCTTTCTTT. Protein product: CASRGADMNTEAFF.

This sequence joins TRBV14 and TRBJ2-1; 9 bases match TRBD2. CDR3 length equals 15 residues. Per the germline V gene, CDR1 is SGHDN and CDR2 is FVKESK. V trimming: 4 bases; J trimming: 8 bases; junction bases outside the gene matches: 9. In DNA form, the CDR3 reads TGTGCCAGCAGCCGGGCTAGCGGGGTTTTGGATGAGCAGTTCTTC. Encoded protein: CASSRASGVLDEQFF.

V gene TRBV4-3 combines with J gene TRBJ1-5; D call uncertain. CDR3 length: 17 amino acids. The ends were cut back, 0 bases at V and 0 bases at J, with 12 bases in the middle. Per germline, CDR1 LGHNA and CDR2 YSLEER. The CDR3: CASSQDWQDYSNQPQHF. CDR3 coding DNA: TGCGCCAGCAGCCAAGATTGGCAGGATTATAGCAATCAGCCCCAGCATTTT.

The chain combines TRBV24-1 with TRBJ1-1; weak D call: TRBD1 (5 bases). V dropped 4 bases and J dropped 5 bases, with 10 bases sitting between them. This CDR3 spans 13 amino acids. Germline CDR1 is KGHDR and CDR2 is SFDVKD. Here the CDR3 DNA reads TGTGCCACCAGTGACGGGGGGACGACTGAAGCTTTCTTT. Encoded protein: CATSDGGTTEAFF.